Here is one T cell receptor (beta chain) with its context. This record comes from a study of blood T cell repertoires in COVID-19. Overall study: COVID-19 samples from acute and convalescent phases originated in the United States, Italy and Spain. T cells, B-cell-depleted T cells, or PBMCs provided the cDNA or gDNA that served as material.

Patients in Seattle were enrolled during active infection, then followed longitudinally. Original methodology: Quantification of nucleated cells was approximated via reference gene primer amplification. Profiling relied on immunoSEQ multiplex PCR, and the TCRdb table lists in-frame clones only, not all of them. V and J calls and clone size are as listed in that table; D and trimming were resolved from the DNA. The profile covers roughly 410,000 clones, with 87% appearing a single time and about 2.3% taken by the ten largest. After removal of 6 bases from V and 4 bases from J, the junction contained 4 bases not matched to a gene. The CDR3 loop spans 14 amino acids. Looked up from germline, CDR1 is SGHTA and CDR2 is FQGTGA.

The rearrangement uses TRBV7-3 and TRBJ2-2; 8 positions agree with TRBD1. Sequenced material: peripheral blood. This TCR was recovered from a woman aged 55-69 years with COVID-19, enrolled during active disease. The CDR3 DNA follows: TGTGCCAGCAGACTCAGGGGGCGCACCGGGGAGCTGTTTTTT. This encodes CASRLRGRTGELFF. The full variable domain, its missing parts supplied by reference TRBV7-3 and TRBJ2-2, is GAGVSQTPSNKVTEKGKYVELRCDPISGHTALYWYRQSLGQGPEFLIYFQGTGAADDSGLPNDRFFAVRPEGSVSTLKIQRTERGDSAVYLCASRLRGRTGELFFGEGSRLTVL.